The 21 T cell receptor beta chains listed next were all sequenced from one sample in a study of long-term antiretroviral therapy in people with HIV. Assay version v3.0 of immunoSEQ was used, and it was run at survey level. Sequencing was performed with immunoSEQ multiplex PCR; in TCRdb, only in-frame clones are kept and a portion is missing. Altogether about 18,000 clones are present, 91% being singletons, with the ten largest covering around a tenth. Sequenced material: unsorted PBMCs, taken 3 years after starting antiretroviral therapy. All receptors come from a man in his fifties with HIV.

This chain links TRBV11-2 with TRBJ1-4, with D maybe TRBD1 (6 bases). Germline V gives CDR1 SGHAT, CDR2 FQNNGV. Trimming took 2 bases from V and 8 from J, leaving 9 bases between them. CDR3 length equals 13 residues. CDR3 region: CASSLSGQEKLFF. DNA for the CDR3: TGTGCCAGCAGCTTATCCGGACAGGAAAAACTGTTTTTT.

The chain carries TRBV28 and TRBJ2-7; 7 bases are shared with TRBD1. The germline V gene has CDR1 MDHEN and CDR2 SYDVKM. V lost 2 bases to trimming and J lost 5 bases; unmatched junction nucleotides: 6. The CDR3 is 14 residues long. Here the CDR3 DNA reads TGTGCCAGCAGTTTAGGGGACAGCCGGGACGAGCAGTACTTC. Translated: CASSLGDSRDEQYF. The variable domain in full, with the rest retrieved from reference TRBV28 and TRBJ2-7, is DVKVTQSSRYLVKRTGEKVFLECVQDMDHENMFWYRQDPGLGLRLIYFSYDVKMKEKGDIPEGYSVSREKKERFSLILESASTNQTSMYLCASSLGDSRDEQYFGPGTRLTVT.

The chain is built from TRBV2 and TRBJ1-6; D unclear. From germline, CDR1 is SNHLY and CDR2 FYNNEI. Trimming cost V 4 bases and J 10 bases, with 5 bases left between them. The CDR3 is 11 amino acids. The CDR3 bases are TGTGCCAGCAGTGTGGGCTCACCCCTCCACTTT. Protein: CASSVGSPLHF.

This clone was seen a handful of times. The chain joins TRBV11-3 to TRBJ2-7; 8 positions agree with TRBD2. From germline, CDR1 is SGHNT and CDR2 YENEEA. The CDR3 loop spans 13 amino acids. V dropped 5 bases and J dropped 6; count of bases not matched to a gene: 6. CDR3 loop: CASSPSRGGEQYF. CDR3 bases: TGTGCCAGCAGCCCCAGTCGGGGGGGCGAGCAGTACTTC. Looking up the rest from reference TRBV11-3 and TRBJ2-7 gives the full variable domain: EAGVVQSPRYKIIEKKQPVAFWCNPISGHNTLYWYLQNLGQGPELLIRYENEEAVDDSQLPKDRFSAERLKGVDSTLKIQPAELGDSAVYLCASSPSRGGEQYFGPGTRLTVT.

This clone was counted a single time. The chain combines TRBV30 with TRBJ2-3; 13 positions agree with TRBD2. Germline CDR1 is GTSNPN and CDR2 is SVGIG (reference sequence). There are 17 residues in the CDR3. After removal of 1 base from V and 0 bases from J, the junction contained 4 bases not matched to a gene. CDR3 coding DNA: TGTGCCTGGAGTGGACTAGCGGGGGGCCTTAGCACAGATACGCAGTATTTT. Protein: CAWSGLAGGLSTDTQYF.

This CDR3 reads CASSQSNEQFF. The DNA for the CDR3 is TGCGCCAGCAGCCAGTCTAATGAGCAGTTCTTC. The chain combines TRBV4-1 with TRBJ2-1; D not certain. This CDR3 is built from 11 residues. Between the trimmed V and J ends, which lost 3 bases and 7 bases, there was a span of 4 bases. The germline CDR1 and CDR2 sequences are MGHRA and YSYEKL.

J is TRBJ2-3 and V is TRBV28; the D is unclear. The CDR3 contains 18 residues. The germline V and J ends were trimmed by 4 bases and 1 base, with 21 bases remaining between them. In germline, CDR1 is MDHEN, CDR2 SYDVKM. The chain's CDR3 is CASSSQVNFPGGTDTQYF. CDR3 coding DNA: TGTGCCAGCAGTTCCCAGGTTAATTTTCCTGGGGGCACAGATACGCAGTATTTT.

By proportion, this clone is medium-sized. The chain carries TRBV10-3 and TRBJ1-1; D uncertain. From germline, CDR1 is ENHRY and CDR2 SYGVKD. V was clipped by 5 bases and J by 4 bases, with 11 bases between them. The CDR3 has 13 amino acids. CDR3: CAISNLEGTEAFF. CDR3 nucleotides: TGTGCCATCAGTAACCTGGAAGGCACTGAAGCTTTCTTT.

The CDR3: CAWSVTVSSTDTQYF. CDR3 bases: TGTGCCTGGAGTGTAACTGTATCTAGCACAGATACGCAGTATTTT. This sequence joins TRBV30 and TRBJ2-3, with unresolved D. CDR3 size: 15 residues. From germline, CDR1 is GTSNPN and CDR2 SVGIG (reference sequence). Trimming stripped 0 bases from V and 0 bases from J, with 10 bases between.

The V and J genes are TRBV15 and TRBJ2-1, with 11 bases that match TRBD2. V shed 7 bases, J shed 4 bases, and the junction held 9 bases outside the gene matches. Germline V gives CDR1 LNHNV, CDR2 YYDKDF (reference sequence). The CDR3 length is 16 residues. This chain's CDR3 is CATILAGGLGYNEQFF. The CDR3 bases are TGTGCCACCATATTAGCGGGGGGGCTAGGATACAATGAGCAGTTCTTC.

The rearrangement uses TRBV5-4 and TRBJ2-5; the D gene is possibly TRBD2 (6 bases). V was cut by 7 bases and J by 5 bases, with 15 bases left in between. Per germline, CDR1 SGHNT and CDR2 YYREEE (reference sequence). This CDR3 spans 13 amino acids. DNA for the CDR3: TGTGCCAGCCGTGCGGGGTCGGGTGAGACCCAGTACTTC. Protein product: CASRAGSGETQYF.

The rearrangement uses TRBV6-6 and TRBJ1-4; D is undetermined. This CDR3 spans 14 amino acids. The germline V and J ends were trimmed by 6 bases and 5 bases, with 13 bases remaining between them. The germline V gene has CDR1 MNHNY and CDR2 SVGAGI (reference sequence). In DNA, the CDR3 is TGTGCCAGCAGCCCCCGAGGGCGGAATGAAAAACTGTTTTTT. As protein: CASSPRGRNEKLFF.

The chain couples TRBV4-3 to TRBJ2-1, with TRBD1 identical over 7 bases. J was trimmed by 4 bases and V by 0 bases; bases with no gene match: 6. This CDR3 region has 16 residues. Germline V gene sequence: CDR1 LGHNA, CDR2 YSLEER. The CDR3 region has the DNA TGCGCCAGCAGCCAAGAACGACAGGGCAGGTACAATGAGCAGTTCTTC. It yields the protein CASSQERQGRYNEQFF.

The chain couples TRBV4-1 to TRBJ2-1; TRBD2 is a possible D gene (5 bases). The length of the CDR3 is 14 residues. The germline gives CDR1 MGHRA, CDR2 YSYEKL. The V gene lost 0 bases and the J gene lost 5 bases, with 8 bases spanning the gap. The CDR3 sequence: CASSQDRGNNEQFF. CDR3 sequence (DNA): TGCGCCAGCAGCCAAGACCGGGGTAACAATGAGCAGTTCTTC.

The CDR3 sequence is CASSPWPARGNTIYF. The CDR3 DNA sequence: TGTGCCAGCAGCCCCTGGCCGGCGAGGGGAAACACCATATATTTT. V gene TRBV6-1 combines with J gene TRBJ1-3; D gene unclear. The CDR3 length is 15 residues. V dropped 6 bases and J dropped 4 bases, with 16 bases sitting between them. Germline V gene lookup returns CDR1 MNHNS and CDR2 SASEGT.

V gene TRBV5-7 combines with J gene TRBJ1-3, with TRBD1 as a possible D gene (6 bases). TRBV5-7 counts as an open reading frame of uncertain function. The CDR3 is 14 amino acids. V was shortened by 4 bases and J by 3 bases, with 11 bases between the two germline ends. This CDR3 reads CASSPEGGGNTIYF. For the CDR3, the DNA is TGTGCCAGCAGCCCGGAGGGGGGTGGAAACACCATATATTTT.

CDR3 in DNA: TGTGCCAGTAGTGGGTTCTCCTACAATGAGCAGTTCTTC. Translated, it gives CASSGFSYNEQFF. V usage is TRBV19 and J usage is TRBJ2-1; D gene unclear. The CDR3 is 13 amino acids. Germline lookup yields CDR1 LNHDA and CDR2 SQIVND (reference sequence). V was shortened by 5 bases and J by 0 bases, with 5 bases between the two germline ends.

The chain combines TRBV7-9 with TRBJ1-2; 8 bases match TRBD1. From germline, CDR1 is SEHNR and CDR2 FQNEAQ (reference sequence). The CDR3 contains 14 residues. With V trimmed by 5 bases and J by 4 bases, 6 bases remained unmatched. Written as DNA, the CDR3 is TGTGCCAGCAGCGTACCCAGGGGGCCCTATGGCTACACCTTC. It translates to CASSVPRGPYGYTF.

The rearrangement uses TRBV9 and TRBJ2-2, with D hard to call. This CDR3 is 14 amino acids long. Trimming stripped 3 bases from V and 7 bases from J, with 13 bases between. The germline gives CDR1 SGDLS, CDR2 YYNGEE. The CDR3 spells CASSGILSGGELFF. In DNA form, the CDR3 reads TGTGCCAGCAGCGGGATATTATCCGGCGGGGAGCTGTTTTTT.

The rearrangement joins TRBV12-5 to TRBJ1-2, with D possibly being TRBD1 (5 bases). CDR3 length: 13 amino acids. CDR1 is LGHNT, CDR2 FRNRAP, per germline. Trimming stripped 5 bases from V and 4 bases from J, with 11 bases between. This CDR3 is CASGKDSSYGYTF. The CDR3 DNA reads TGTGCTAGTGGTAAAGACAGCAGCTATGGCTACACCTTC.

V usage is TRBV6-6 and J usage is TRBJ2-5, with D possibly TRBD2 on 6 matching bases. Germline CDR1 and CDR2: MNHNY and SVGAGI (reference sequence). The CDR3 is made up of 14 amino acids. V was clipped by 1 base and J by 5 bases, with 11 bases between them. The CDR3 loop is CASSYFPGGETQYF. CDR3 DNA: TGTGCCAGCAGTTACTTTCCTGGGGGGGAGACCCAGTACTTC.